The rows below give T cell receptor beta chains drawn from one sample of a study of T cell repertoires in cytomegalovirus infection. TCRdb itself ran the reads through MiXCR, one entry per CDR3 protein. The sample contains approximately 910,000 distinct CDR3 sequences, approximately 31% of which appear only once. For these receptors, no antigen is known. The sample here was cultured CD8+ T cells from PBMCs, taken from culture after CMV antigen stimulation. These receptors all stem from a human donor in good health (CMV status not recorded). Some clones in this sample may be carry-over from other donors' samples. Both conserved end residues are part of each CDR3. D genes are given only for firm matches. A row's size may be missing; if present it is once, few, many or a size class.

abundance	d_gene	v_gene	j_gene	CDR3aa	CDR3nt
few	-	TRBV5-4	TRBJ1-1	CASSLEGGQAFF	TGTGCCAGCAGCTTGGAAGGGGGGCAAGCTTTCTTT
many	TRBD1	TRBV7-9	TRBJ1-1	CASSPDRGVNTEAFF	TGTGCCAGCAGCCCGGACAGGGGGGTGAACACTGAAGCTTTCTTT
few	TRBD2	TRBV7-9	TRBJ2-5	CASSSLAGPNEETQYF	TGTGCCAGCAGCTCCCTAGCGGGTCCTAATGAGGAGACCCAGTACTTC
many	-	TRBV19	TRBJ2-7	CASKDGTYSYEQYF	TGTGCCAGTAAGGACGGGACTTACTCCTACGAGCAGTACTTC
few	-	TRBV7-9	TRBJ1-1	CASSLAGEANTEAFF	TGTGCCAGCAGCTTAGCAGGGGAGGCGAACACTGAAGCTTTCTTT
-	-	TRBV4-1	TRBJ2-5	CASSQEGSFETQYF	TGCGCCAGCAGCCAAGAGGGGAGTTTCGAGACCCAGTACTTC
-	TRBD2	TRBV6-6	TRBJ2-1	CASSYTRLAGRNNEQFF	TGTGCCAGCAGTTACACACGACTAGCGGGGAGAAACAATGAGCAGTTCTTC
-	-	TRBV4-1	TRBJ2-5	CASSQARGAPETQYF	TGCGCCAGCAGCCAAGCGCGGGGAGCCCCTGAGACCCAGTACTTC
-	-	TRBV5-1	TRBJ2-2	CARSLGQGNTGELFF	TGCGCCAGAAGCTTGGGTCAGGGCAACACCGGGGAGCTGTTTTTT
-	-	TRBV24-1	TRBJ2-1	CATSDLTVLGLNEQFF	TGTGCCACCAGTGATTTGACAGTTCTAGGGCTCAATGAGCAGTTCTTC
few	TRBD1	TRBV7-9	TRBJ1-1	CASSSSQGSHGPEAFF	TGTGCCAGCAGCTCCTCACAGGGGAGCCATGGACCTGAAGCTTTCTTT
-	-	TRBV27	TRBJ2-5	CASSLTVRETQYF	TGTGCCAGCAGTCTGACGGTCCGGGAGACCCAGTACTTC
-	TRBD1	TRBV6-5	TRBJ2-5	CASSYPPGQGGRETQYF	TGTGCCAGCAGTTACCCCCCTGGACAGGGTGGTCGAGAGACCCAGTACTTC
-	TRBD1	TRBV10-3	TRBJ1-1	CAISDDRGNTEAFF	TGTGCCATCAGCGATGACAGGGGGAACACTGAAGCTTTCTTT
few	TRBD2	TRBV4-1	TRBJ2-1	CASSQDRSGGATYNEQFF	TGCGCCAGCAGCCAAGATCGGAGCGGGGGGGCCACCTACAATGAGCAGTTCTTC
-	TRBD1	TRBV20-1	TRBJ2-1	CSAKPRDRGNEQFF	TGCAGTGCTAAACCCCGGGACAGGGGCAATGAGCAGTTCTTC
-	-	TRBV5-1	TRBJ2-3	CASTTSGDTQYF	TGCGCCAGCACCACCTCCGGCGATACGCAGTATTTT
-	-	TRBV27	TRBJ2-3	CASSITTTPDTQYF	TGTGCCAGCAGTATAACCACGACCCCAGATACGCAGTATTTT
many	-	TRBV7-2	TRBJ1-1	CASSLFLSHTEAFF	TGTGCCAGCAGCTTATTCTTAAGCCACACTGAAGCTTTCTTT
-	-	TRBV6-4	TRBJ2-2	CASSEVVGGELFF	TGTGCCAGCAGTGAAGTGGTGGGCGGGGAGCTGTTTTTT
-	-	TRBV6-2/TRBV6-3	TRBJ2-2	CASSYLPPSTGELFF	TGTGCCAGCAGTTACTTACCCCCATCCACCGGGGAGCTGTTTTTT
-	TRBD1	TRBV7-6	TRBJ1-4	CASSQGQETEKLFF	TGTGCCAGCAGCCAGGGACAGGAAACTGAAAAACTGTTTTTT
-	-	TRBV6-4	TRBJ1-2	CASSDASPSGGYTF	TGTGCCAGCAGTGATGCCTCACCGTCAGGGGGCTACACCTTC
-	-	TRBV10-3	TRBJ1-6	CATGRATEGSYNSPLHF	TGTGCCACTGGGCGGGCGACAGAGGGCTCCTATAATTCACCCCTCCACTTT
-	-	TRBV4-3	TRBJ2-2	CASSQSLRDSYTGELFF	TGCGCCAGCAGCCAATCCCTCCGGGACTCCTACACCGGGGAGCTGTTTTTT
-	-	TRBV28	TRBJ2-5	CASSPYLEVQETQYF	TGTGCCAGCAGTCCCTACCTGGAGGTTCAAGAGACCCAGTACTTC
-	TRBD1	TRBV5-1	TRBJ1-1	CASSLKQGASEAFF	TGCGCCAGCAGCTTAAAACAGGGGGCTTCTGAAGCTTTCTTT
-	TRBD2	TRBV20-1	TRBJ2-3	CSARDPGLAAPSTDTQYF	TGCAGTGCTCGCGACCCGGGACTAGCGGCCCCTAGCACAGATACGCAGTATTTT
-	-	TRBV7-6	TRBJ1-1	CASSLRAGTEAFF	TGTGCCAGCAGCTTAAGGGCCGGCACTGAAGCTTTCTTT
few	TRBD1	TRBV12-5	TRBJ1-2	CASGTRTGNNYGYTF	TGTGCTAGTGGTACTAGGACAGGGAATAACTATGGCTACACCTTC